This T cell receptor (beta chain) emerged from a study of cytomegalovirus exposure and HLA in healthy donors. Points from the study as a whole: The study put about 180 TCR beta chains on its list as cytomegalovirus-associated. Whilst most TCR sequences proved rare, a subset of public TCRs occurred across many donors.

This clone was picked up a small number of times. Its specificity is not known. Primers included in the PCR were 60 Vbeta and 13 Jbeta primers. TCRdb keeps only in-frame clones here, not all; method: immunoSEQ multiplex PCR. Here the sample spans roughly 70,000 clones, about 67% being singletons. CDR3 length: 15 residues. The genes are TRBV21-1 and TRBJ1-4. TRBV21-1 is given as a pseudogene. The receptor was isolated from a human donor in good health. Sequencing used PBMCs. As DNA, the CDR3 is TGTGCCAGCAGCAAAGCGCGTTCGCGAAATGAAAAACTGTTTTTT. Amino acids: CASSKARSRNEKLFF.